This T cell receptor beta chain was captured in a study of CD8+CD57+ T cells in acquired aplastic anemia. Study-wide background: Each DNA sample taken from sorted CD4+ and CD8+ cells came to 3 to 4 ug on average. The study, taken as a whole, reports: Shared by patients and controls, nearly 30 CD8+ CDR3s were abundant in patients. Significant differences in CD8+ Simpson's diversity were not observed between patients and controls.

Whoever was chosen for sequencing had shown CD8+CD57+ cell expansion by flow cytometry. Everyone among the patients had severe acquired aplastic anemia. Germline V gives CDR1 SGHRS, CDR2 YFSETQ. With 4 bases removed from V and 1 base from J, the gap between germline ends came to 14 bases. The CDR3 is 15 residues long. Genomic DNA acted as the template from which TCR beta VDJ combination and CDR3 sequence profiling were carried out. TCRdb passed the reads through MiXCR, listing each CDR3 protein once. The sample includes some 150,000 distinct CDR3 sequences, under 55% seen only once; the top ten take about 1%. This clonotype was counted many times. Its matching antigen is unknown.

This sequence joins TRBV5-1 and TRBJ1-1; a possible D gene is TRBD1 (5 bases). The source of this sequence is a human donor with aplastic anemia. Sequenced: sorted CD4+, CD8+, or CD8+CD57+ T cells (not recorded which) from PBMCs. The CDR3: CASSPYLGANTEAFF. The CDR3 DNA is TGCGCCAGCAGCCCGTATCTCGGGGCGAACACTGAAGCTTTCTTT. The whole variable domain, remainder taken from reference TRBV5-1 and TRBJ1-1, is KAGVTQTPRYLIKTRGQQVTLSCSPISGHRSVSWYQQTPGQGLQFLFEYFSETQRNKGNFPGRFSGRQFSNSRSEMNVSTLELGDSALYLCASSPYLGANTEAFFGQGTRLTVV.